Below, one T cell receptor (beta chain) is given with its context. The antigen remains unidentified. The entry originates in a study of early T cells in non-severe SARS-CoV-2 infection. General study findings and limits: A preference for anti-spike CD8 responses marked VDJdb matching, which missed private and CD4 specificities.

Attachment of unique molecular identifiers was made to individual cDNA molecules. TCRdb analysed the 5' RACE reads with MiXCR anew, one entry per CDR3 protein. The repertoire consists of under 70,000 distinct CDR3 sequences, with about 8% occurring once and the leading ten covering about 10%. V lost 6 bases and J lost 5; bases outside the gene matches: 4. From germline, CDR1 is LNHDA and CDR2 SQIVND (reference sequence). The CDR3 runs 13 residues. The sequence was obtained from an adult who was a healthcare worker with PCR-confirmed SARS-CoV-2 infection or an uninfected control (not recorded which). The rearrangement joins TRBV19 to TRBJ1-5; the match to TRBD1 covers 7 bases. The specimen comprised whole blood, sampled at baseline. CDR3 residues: CASSRTGDQPQHF. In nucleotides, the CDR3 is TGTGCCAGTAGCCGGACAGGCGATCAGCCCCAGCATTTT.